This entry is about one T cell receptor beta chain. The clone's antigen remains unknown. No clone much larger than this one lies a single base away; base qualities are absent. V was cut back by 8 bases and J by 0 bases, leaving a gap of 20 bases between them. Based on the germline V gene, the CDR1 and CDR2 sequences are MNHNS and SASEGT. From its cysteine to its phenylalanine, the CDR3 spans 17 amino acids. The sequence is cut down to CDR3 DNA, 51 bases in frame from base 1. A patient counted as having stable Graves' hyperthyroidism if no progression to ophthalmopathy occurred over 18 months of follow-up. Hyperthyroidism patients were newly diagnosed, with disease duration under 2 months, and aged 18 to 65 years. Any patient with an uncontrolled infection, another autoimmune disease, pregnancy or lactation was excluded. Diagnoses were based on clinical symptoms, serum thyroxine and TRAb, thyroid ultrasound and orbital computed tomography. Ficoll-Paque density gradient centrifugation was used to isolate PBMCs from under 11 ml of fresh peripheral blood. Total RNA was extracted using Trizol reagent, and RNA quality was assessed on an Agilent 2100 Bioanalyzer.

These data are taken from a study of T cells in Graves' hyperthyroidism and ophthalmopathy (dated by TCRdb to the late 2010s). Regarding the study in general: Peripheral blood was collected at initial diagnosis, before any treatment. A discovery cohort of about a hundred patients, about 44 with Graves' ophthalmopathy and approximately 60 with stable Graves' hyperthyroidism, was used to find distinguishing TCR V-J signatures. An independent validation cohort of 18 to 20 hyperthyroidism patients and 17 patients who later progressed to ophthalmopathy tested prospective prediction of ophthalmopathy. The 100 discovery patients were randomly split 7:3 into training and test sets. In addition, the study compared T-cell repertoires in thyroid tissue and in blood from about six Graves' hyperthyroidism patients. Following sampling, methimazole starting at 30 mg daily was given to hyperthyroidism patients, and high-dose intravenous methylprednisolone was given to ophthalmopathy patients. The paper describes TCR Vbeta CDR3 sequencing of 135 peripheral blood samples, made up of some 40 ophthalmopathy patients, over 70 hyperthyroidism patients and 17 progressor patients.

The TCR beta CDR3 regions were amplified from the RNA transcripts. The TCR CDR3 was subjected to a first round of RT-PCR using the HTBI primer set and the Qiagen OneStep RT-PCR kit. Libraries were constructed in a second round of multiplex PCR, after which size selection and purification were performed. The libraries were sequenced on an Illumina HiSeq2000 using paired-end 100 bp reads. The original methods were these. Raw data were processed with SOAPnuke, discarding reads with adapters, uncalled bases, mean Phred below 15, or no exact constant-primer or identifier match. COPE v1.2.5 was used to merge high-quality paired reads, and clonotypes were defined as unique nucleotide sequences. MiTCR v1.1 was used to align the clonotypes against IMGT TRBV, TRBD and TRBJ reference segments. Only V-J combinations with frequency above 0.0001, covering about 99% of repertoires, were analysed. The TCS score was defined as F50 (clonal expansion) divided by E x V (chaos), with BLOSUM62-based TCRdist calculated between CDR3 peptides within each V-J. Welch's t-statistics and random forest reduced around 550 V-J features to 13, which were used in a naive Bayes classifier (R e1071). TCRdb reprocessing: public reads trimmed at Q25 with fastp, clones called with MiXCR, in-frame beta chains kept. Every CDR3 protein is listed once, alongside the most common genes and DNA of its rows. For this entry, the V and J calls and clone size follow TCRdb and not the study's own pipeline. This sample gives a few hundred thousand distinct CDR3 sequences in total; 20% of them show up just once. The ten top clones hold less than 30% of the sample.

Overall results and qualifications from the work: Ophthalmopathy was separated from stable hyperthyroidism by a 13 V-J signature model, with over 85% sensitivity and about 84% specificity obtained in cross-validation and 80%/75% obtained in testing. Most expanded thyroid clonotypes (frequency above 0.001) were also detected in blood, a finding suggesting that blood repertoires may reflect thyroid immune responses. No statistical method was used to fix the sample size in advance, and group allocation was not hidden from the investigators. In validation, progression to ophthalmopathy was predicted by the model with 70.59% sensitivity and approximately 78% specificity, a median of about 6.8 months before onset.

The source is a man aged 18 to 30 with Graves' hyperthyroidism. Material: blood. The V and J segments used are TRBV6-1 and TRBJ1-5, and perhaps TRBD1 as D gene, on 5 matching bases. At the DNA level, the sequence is TGTGCCAGCGGGGCGGGTACAGGTTTCTATAGCAATCAGCCCCAGCATTTT. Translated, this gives CASGAGTGFYSNQPQHF.